The TCR beta chain described here comes from a study of vaccination effects on CD4 cells after COVID-19. Regarding the study as a whole: Relatively few convalescent patients took part in the study, which had no early post-infection timepoints. Late post-vaccination, clones induced by infection and those induced by vaccine underwent marked clonal contraction.

The protocol was immunoSEQ multiplex PCR, while the TCRdb copy is restricted to in-frame clones and leaves out a portion. Of 20,000 to 25,000 clones listed, 65% to 80% are singletons. Germline CDR1 reads SGHRS; CDR2 reads YFSETQ. V was cut by 4 bases and J by 4 bases, with 14 bases left in between. The CDR3 loop spans 14 amino acids. Details on this clone: Its target is unknown.

Antigen-specific CD4+ T cells were first expanded with viral peptide pools by the ViraFEST assay and only then sequenced. Upon completion of roughly ten days in culture, CD4+ T cells were isolated. Vaccinated participants had no history of SARS-CoV-2 infection and tested negative for nucleocapsid antibodies. Wells containing 1.5 million to 2.5 million PBMC each were cultured with approximately 10 IU/ml IL-2 and approximately 10 ug/ml peptides. Researchers swapped half the medium for IL-2 medium on both days 3 and 7. This sequence joins TRBV5-1 and TRBJ1-1, with a weak D call TRBD1 (6 bases). Specimen: CD4+ T cells from PBMCs cultured with HCoV-NL63 spike peptides, collected before COVID-19 vaccination. The clonotype was recovered from a human donor who received a COVID-19 vaccine. This chain's CDR3 is CASSTTGWATEAFF. Written as DNA, the CDR3 is TGCGCCAGCAGCACCACAGGGTGGGCCACTGAAGCTTTCTTT.